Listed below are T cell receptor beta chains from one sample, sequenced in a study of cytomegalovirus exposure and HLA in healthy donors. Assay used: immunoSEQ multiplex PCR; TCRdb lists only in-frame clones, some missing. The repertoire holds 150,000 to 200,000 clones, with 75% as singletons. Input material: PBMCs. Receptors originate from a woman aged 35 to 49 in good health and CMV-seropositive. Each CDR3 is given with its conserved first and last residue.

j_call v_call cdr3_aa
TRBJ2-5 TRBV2 CASSDQGKETQYF
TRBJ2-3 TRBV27 CASSLALRGNTDTQYF
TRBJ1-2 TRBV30 CAWSVPPDRIYGYTF
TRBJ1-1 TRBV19 CASGTAERMGAFF
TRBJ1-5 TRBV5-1 CASSLGWTGGSNQPQHF
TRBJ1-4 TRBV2 CASRIGEKLFF
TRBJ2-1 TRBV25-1 CASGGPGTGTNEQFF
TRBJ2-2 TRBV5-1 CASSLGDRRQNTGELFF
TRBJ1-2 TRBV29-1 CSVGQGNYGYTF
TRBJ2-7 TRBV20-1 CSGGGQSEQYF
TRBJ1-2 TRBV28 CASSLGQGYGYTF
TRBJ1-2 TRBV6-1 CASNPGLNYGYTF
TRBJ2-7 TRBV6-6 CASSQDSHQYEQYF
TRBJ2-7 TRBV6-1 CASSELGRGLSKPLYEQYF
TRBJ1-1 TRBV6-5 CASSRGNTEAFF
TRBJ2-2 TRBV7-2 CASSLVGGANTGELFF
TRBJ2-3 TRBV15 CATSRDTQNTDTQYF
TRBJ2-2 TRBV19 CASQTGGNTGELFF
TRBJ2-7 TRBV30 CAFTQGYQYEQYF
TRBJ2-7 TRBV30 CALRPHPTTGLLISYEQYF
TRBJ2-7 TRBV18 CASSPPRGNYEQYF
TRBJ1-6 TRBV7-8 CASSRNGDSHNSPLHF
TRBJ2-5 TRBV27 CASSLRGRGGGETQYF
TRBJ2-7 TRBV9 CASSGAPQGIPYEQYF
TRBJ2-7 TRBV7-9 CSSSFSEGSHYEQYF
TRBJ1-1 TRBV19 CASTNYGTAGNTEAFF
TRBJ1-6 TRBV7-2 CASSLGGGRNSPLHF
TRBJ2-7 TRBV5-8 CASSFSVPLYEQYF
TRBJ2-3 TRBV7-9 CASSLGTVPTDTQYF
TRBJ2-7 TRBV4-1 CASSPGREDKLYF
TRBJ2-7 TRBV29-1 CSAADSTYEQYF
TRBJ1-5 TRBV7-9 CASSQEGSNQPQHF
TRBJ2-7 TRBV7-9 CASSLQGLEQYF
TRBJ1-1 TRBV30 CAWIRPQVTEAFF
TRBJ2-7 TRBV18 CASSPGTSGSEQYF
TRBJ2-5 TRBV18 CASSPALAGGEETQYF
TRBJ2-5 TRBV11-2 CASSSIAGGAVTQYF
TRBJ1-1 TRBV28 CASSLPGDGGTEAFF
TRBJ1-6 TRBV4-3 CASSQDMTGAYSPLHF
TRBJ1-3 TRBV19 CASSTSTSTGNTIYF
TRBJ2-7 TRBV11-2 CASSLNAVTAYEQYF
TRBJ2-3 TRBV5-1 CASSLQGSTTDTQYF
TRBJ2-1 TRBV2 CASSGEENNGQFF
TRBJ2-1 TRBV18 CASSPAGTSGRAFEQFF
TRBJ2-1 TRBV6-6 CASRREDPYNEQFF
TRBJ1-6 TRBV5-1 CASSASDRKGSPLHF
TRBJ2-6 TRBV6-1 CASSEGAGLSGANVLTF
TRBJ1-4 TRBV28 CASSLIGGPQGKLFF
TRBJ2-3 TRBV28 CASSFSGGPSTDTQYF
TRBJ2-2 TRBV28 CASSSSVGELFF
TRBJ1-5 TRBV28 CASSFINQPQHF
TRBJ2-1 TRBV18 CASSPLGTGYNEQFF
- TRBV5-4 CASSSTSNEQYF
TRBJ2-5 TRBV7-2 CASSQNLAGGQETQYF